The 22 T cell receptor beta chains below come from one sample, sequenced in a study of blood T cell repertoires in COVID-19. Repertoires were generated with immunoSEQ multiplex PCR, while TCRdb's copy carries only in-frame clones and drops some. The table includes hundreds of thousands of clones, about 85% detected once. Sequenced input: PBMCs or T cells enriched from blood (not recorded which). These receptor sequences come from a woman aged 25 to 45 who had been exposed to COVID-19.

The J gene is TRBJ2-1, the V gene TRBV6-2 or TRBV6-3; 9 bases fit TRBD2. The CDR3 has 15 residues. Trimming cost V 6 bases and J 6 bases; bases outside gene matches: 9. The germline V gene encodes CDR1 MNHEY and CDR2 SVGEGT. The chain's CDR3 is CASSPIGGGVNEQFF. CDR3 nucleotides: TGTGCCAGCAGCCCCATTGGCGGGGGGGTCAATGAGCAGTTCTTC.

V usage is TRBV3-1 (or the pseudogene TRBV3-2) and J usage is TRBJ2-5, with D possibly being TRBD1 (5 bases). There are 13 residues in the CDR3. Germline CDR1 reads LGHDT; CDR2 reads YNNKEL (reference sequence). V was trimmed by 4 bases and J by 1 base, leaving 7 bases between them. The CDR3, as DNA: TGTGCCAGCAGCCCAGGGCCCCAAGAGACCCAGTACTTC. It yields the protein CASSPGPQETQYF.

The chain couples TRBV6-5 to TRBJ1-2; perhaps TRBD1 as D (5 bases). V lost 7 bases to trimming and J lost 7 bases, with 13 bases between them. Per germline, CDR1 MNHEY and CDR2 SVGAGI. The CDR3 extends over 12 amino acids. In DNA form, the CDR3 reads TGTGCCAGCAAGCTGGGGGGGGGTGGCTACACCTTC. It codes for CASKLGGGGYTF.

The CDR3 region is CASSLGRQSLGLYF. CDR3 nucleotide sequence: TGTGCCAGCAGCTTAGGGCGACAGAGCCTTGGTCTGTACTTC. The chain employs TRBV7-2 and TRBJ2-7, with D maybe TRBD1 (5 bases). Germline V lookup: CDR1 SGHTA, CDR2 FQGNSA. This CDR3 spans 14 amino acids. The ends were cut back, 1 base at V and 12 bases at J, with 19 bases in the middle.

V gene TRBV18 combines with J gene TRBJ1-1; D uncertain. Germline-derived CDR1 and CDR2 are KGHSH and LQKENI. Trimming took off 2 bases at V and 3 bases at J, with 7 bases between the two ends. The CDR3 consists of 13 residues. CDR3 nucleotides: TGTGCCAGCTCACCATGGCAGGACACTGAAGCTTTCTTT. Amino acid sequence: CASSPWQDTEAFF.

This chain links TRBV9 with TRBJ1-2; D remains unclear. Germline CDR1 SGDLS, CDR2 YYNGEE. This CDR3 spans 15 amino acids. Trimming cost V 0 bases and J 7 bases, with 16 bases left between them. CDR3 in DNA: TGTGCCAGCAGCGTAGATTCATTGGTATCAGGTGGCTACACCTTC. Amino acid sequence: CASSVDSLVSGGYTF.

This sequence joins TRBV7-3 and TRBJ2-3, with TRBD2 matching over 14 bases. The trim removed 5 bases at V and 4 bases at J, leaving 5 bases unmatched. This CDR3 is built from 16 residues. From germline, CDR1 is SGHTA and CDR2 FQGTGA. The chain's CDR3 is CASSTGLAGGADTQYF. The CDR3 DNA follows: TGTGCCAGCAGCACAGGACTAGCGGGAGGAGCAGATACGCAGTATTTT.

This clone was counted between two and nine times. The chain links TRBV3-1 (or the pseudogene TRBV3-2) to TRBJ1-5, with unresolved D. Per germline, CDR1 LGHDT and CDR2 YNNKEL (reference sequence). The CDR3 runs to 13 residues. Trimming removed 1 base at V and 4 bases at J, with 5 bases between. DNA of the CDR3: TGTGCCAGCAGCCAAGTCCCTAATCAGCCCCAGCATTTT. Amino acids: CASSQVPNQPQHF.

This clone was observed a few times. This rearrangement joins TRBV5-5 to TRBJ2-2; 12 bases agree with TRBD2. The CDR3 is 17 residues long. In germline, CDR1 is SGHKS, CDR2 YYEKEE (reference sequence). Germline trimming cut 0 bases from V and 11 bases from J; bases unmatched to any gene: 11. CDR3 sequence reads: CASSLVLTSGGLIELFF. CDR3 coding DNA: TGTGCCAGCAGCTTGGTTTTGACTAGCGGGGGCCTAATCGAGCTGTTTTTT. The full variable domain, its missing parts supplied by reference TRBV5-5 and TRBJ2-2, is DAGVTQSPTHLIKTRGQQVTLRCSPISGHKSVSWYQQVLGQGPQFIFQYYEKEERGRGNFPDRFSARQFPNYSSELNVNALLLGDSALYLCASSLVLTSGGLIELFFGEGSRLTVL.

The rearrangement links TRBV11-2 to TRBJ2-7; weak D call: TRBD1 (6 bases). Germline V lookup: CDR1 SGHAT, CDR2 FQNNGV. V lost 5 bases and J 2 bases, leaving 10 bases between the germline ends. The CDR3 sequence is 13 residues long. CDR3 in DNA: TGTGCCAGCAGCAAAGGGGGAACCTACGAGCAGTACTTC. Its translation: CASSKGGTYEQYF.

This clone turned up a few times. The chain couples TRBV5-4 to TRBJ2-2; 11 bases fit TRBD2. CDR3 length: 16 residues. V lost 5 bases and J lost 1; bases outside the gene matches: 4. Germline V lookup: CDR1 SGHNT, CDR2 YYREEE (reference sequence). CDR3 amino acids: CASSLGTSGNTGELFF. The CDR3 DNA reads as TGTGCCAGCAGTCTCGGGACTAGCGGGAACACCGGGGAGCTGTTTTTT.

V usage is TRBV9 and J usage is TRBJ2-7; D is ambiguous. The CDR3 spans 13 residues. Germline assignment: CDR1 SGDLS and CDR2 YYNGEE. V was cut by 0 bases and J by 2 bases, with 6 bases left in between. The CDR3 DNA follows: TGTGCCAGCAGCGTAGCTGAGGCCTACGAGCAGTACTTC. This encodes CASSVAEAYEQYF.

The chain links TRBV4-1 to TRBJ2-2, with D possibly matching TRBD2 (5 bases). Trimming stripped 1 base from V and 0 bases from J, with 15 bases between. The CDR3 has 18 residues. The germline gives CDR1 MGHRA, CDR2 YSYEKL. CDR3 bases: TGCGCCAGCAGCCAAGTCGAGCGGAAAAGGGCGAACACCGGGGAGCTGTTTTTT. Translation gives CASSQVERKRANTGELFF.

The rearrangement uses TRBV2 and TRBJ2-7; 11 bases are a match to TRBD2. The CDR3 runs to 14 residues. Per the germline V gene, CDR1 is SNHLY and CDR2 is FYNNEI. J gave up 3 bases and V 2 bases, and 0 bases lay outside the gene matches. CDR3 DNA: TGTGCCAGCAGTGAAACTAGCGGGGGCTACGAGCAGTACTTC. It is translated as CASSETSGGYEQYF.

Points on this clone: One junction end does not reproduce the germline sequence, and a read error may be involved. The V call is TRBV2, the J call TRBJ1-1; 9 bases are a match to TRBD1. There are 12 residues in the CDR3. Germline V lookup: CDR1 SNHLY, CDR2 FYNNEI. CDR3 loop: CASRYAGTGLFF. CDR3 in DNA: TGTGCCAGCAGATACGCCGGGACAGGGCTTTTTTTT.

The rearrangement uses TRBV6-2 or TRBV6-3 and TRBJ1-2; 7 bases match TRBD1. The CDR3 has 14 residues. The V and J ends lost 2 bases and 4 bases, in that order; junction bases with no gene match: 4. Germline V lookup: CDR1 MNHEY, CDR2 SVGEGT. CDR3 coding DNA: TGTGCCAGCAGTTACCGGGCAGGGGGCTATGGCTACACCTTC. This sequence encodes CASSYRAGGYGYTF.

Written as DNA, the CDR3 is TGTGCCAGCAGCCACAGATCGGGGAACACTGAAGCTTTCTTT. Its translation: CASSHRSGNTEAFF. J is TRBJ1-1 and V is TRBV3-1 (or the pseudogene TRBV3-2); D gene uncertain. Germline CDR1 is LGHDT and CDR2 is YNNKEL (reference sequence). CDR3 length equals 14 residues. The germline V and J ends were trimmed by 3 bases and 1 base, with 9 bases remaining between them.

There are a few counts of this clone. The chain has TRBV19 and TRBJ1-2; D may be TRBD1 (5 bases). Germline V CDR1 and CDR2: LNHDA, SQIVND (reference sequence). The CDR3 loop spans 13 amino acids. Trimming took 3 bases from V and 5 from J, leaving 10 bases between them. CDR3 DNA sequence: TGTGCCAGTAGTATTGCAGGGATTTATGGCTACACCTTC. Residues: CASSIAGIYGYTF. Looking up the rest from reference TRBV19 and TRBJ1-2 gives the full variable domain: DGGITQSPKYLFRKEGQNVTLSCEQNLNHDAMYWYRQDPGQGLRLIYYSQIVNDFQKGDIAEGYSVSREKKESFPLTVTSAQKNPTAFYLCASSIAGIYGYTFGSGTRLTVV.

This chain links TRBV29-1 with TRBJ2-2, with TRBD2 matching 10 bases. The CDR3 length is 17 residues. J lost 4 bases, V lost 3 bases, and 11 bases had no gene match. Germline V gene lookup returns CDR1 SQVTM and CDR2 ANQGSEA. CDR3 sequence (DNA): TGCAGCGTTGATCTCCGTCCTAGCGGGGGACCCACCGGGGAGCTGTTTTTT. Protein: CSVDLRPSGGPTGELFF.

J is TRBJ2-4 and V is TRBV2; D is possibly TRBD1 (6 bases). The CDR3 runs 14 residues. CDR1 and CDR2 (germline): SNHLY, FYNNEI. Trimming pared 2 bases from V and 7 bases from J, leaving 12 bases between. Here the CDR3 reads CASSEWGPRNIQYF. The CDR3 DNA is TGTGCCAGCAGTGAATGGGGGCCCAGGAACATTCAGTACTTC.

V is TRBV19 and J is TRBJ1-2; no clear D. This CDR3 is built from 16 residues. Germline V lookup: CDR1 LNHDA, CDR2 SQIVND (reference sequence). The V gene lost 6 bases and the J gene lost 0 bases, with 17 bases spanning the gap. CDR3: CASSLRTGITNYGYTF. The DNA of the CDR3 is TGTGCCAGTAGCTTAAGAACCGGGATAACTAACTATGGCTACACCTTC.

The CDR3 bases are TGTGCCAGCAGTCTCGCAGGGAACACTGAAGCTTTCTTT. Amino acids: CASSLAGNTEAFF. The chain uses TRBV28 and TRBJ1-1; no clear D gene. In germline, CDR1 is MDHEN, CDR2 SYDVKM. V was shortened by 5 bases and J by 1 base, with 8 bases between the two germline ends. This CDR3 is 13 amino acids long.